This TCR beta chain was retrieved from a study of blood T cell repertoires in COVID-19. Produced via immunoSEQ multiplex PCR; TCRdb's table is partial and in-frame only. Of 55,000 to 70,000 clones in the sample, approximately 87% were seen once. This clonotype was obtained from a man in his 60s with acute or convalescent COVID-19. Material: peripheral blood.

The CDR3 sequence: CASRGPSTGELFF. CDR3 sequence (DNA): TGTGCCAGCAGGGGGCCCTCTACCGGGGAGCTGTTTTTT. The chain employs TRBV7-2 and TRBJ2-2; D is possibly TRBD1 (5 bases). The V end lost 6 bases, the J end lost 5 bases, and 10 bases lay between the germline ends. CDR1 is SGHTA, CDR2 FQGNSA, per germline. The CDR3 extends over 13 amino acids.